These 10 T cell receptor beta chains came from one sample sequenced in a study of metastatic and nonmetastatic thyroid tumors. Each patient went into thyroid surgery without having received any treatment. TCRdb re-called the PCR reads via MiXCR. This sample has more than 50,000 clones; 20% to 25% occur once, and the top ten carry under 4.5%. Sequenced sample: blood. The receptors originated from a female donor with papillary thyroid cancer or a benign thyroid nodule (not recorded which). Some clones in this sample may be carry-over from other donors' samples.

This clone was observed at least ten times. The chain combines TRBV18 with TRBJ1-5; D gene unclear. V was shortened by 1 base and J by 2 bases, with 9 bases between the two germline ends. The CDR3 covers 15 residues. The germline CDR1 and CDR2 sequences are KGHSH and LQKENI. CDR3 in DNA: TGTGCCAGCTCACCACAGGTGGTTCGCAATCAGCCCCAGCATTTT. Translation gives CASSPQVVRNQPQHF.

To note about this clone: This may be a read error, as it is one base from a much larger clone. The chain recombines TRBV7-8 with TRBJ2-3; D is unresolved. The germline V gene has CDR1 SGHVS and CDR2 FQNEAQ. There are 15 residues in the CDR3. V lost 6 bases and J 1 base, leaving 14 bases between the germline ends. CDR3 sequence: CASRPTWLGTDTQYF. In DNA, the CDR3 is TGTGCCAGCAGACCCACCTGGTTGGGCACAGATACGCAGTATTTT.

This chain links TRBV20-1 with TRBJ2-2; the D is unclear. Germline V lookup: CDR1 DFQATT, CDR2 SNEGSKA (reference sequence). The CDR3 length is 10 residues. V lost 7 bases and J lost 7, with 7 bases in between. The CDR3 loop reads CSVWSGELFF. The CDR3 nucleotides read TGCAGTGTTTGGAGCGGGGAGCTGTTTTTT.

V gene TRBV4-2 combines with J gene TRBJ1-5; possibly TRBD1 for D (6 bases). Looked up from germline, CDR1 is LGHNA and CDR2 is YNFKEQ. The CDR3 sequence is 16 residues long. Between the trimmed V and J ends, which lost 1 base and 7 bases, there was a span of 17 bases. CDR3 protein: CASSQVWAGERQPQHF. In DNA, the CDR3 is TGTGCCAGCAGCCAAGTATGGGCAGGGGAGAGGCAGCCCCAGCATTTT.

This clone was detected a few times. A much bigger clone sits one base away, suggesting this may be a read error. The chain carries TRBV28 and TRBJ2-7; D gene unclear. From germline, CDR1 is MDHEN and CDR2 SYDVKM. The CDR3 has 12 residues. CDR3 loop: CASSLNYYEQYF. DNA for the CDR3: TGCGCCAGCAGTTTAAACTACTACGAGCAGTACTTC.

This clone has a count of ten or more. This chain joins TRBV5-5 and TRBJ2-4, with D unresolved. V lost 4 bases and J 6 bases, leaving 14 bases between the germline ends. Germline CDR1 reads SGHKS; CDR2 reads YYEKEE (reference sequence). The CDR3 covers 14 residues. The CDR3 DNA reads as TGTGCCAGCAGCATGACCCTGGGTACAAACATTCAGTACTTC. This codes for CASSMTLGTNIQYF.

This clone was found many times. This chain connects TRBV5-1 to TRBJ2-3; D ambiguous. Germline CDR1 is SGHRS and CDR2 is YFSETQ. This CDR3 has 12 amino acids. V lost 4 bases, J lost 2 bases, and 5 bases lay in between. CDR3 DNA: TGCGCCAGCAGCCAGCCCACAGATACGCAGTATTTT. Translation gives CASSQPTDTQYF.

A remark on this clone: A much larger clone lies a single base off, so this may be a read error. This rearrangement joins TRBV27 to TRBJ2-5; no firm D call. The CDR3 is made up of 13 amino acids. Germline-derived CDR1 and CDR2 are MNHEY and SMNVEV (reference sequence). CDR3 sequence reads: CAGSFVVGETQYF. The CDR3 DNA reads TGTGCCGGCAGTTTTGTGGTAGGGGAGACCCAGTACTTC.

This clone was seen at least ten times. The CDR3 sequence is CASRPNTGNTEAFF. CDR3 coding DNA: TGTGCCAGTAGGCCCAATACAGGGAACACTGAAGCTTTCTTT. V usage is TRBV19 and J usage is TRBJ1-1, with D possibly being TRBD1 (5 bases). With 6 bases removed from V and 1 base from J, the gap between germline ends came to 12 bases. CDR1 and CDR2 (germline): LNHDA, SQIVND (reference sequence). This CDR3 spans 14 amino acids.

This clone was detected only a few times. The chain links TRBV7-2 to TRBJ1-3, with D unresolved. There are 20 residues in the CDR3. Germline V gene data show CDR1 as SGHTA and CDR2 as FQGNSA. Trimming removed 5 bases from V and 1 base from J, with 27 bases in between. Here the CDR3 reads CASSNPLGIAEQGSGNTIYF. The CDR3 DNA sequence: TGTGCCAGCAGCAACCCCCTCGGGATTGCAGAACAAGGGTCTGGAAACACCATATATTTT. Filled out from reference TRBV7-2 and TRBJ1-3, the complete variable domain reads GAGVSQSPSNKVTEKGKDVELRCDPISGHTALYWYRQSLGQGLEFLIYFQGNSAPDKSGLPSDRFSAERTGGSVSTLTIQRTQQEDSAVYLCASSNPLGIAEQGSGNTIYFGEGSWLTVV.